This T cell receptor (beta chain) was identified during a study of blood T cell repertoires in COVID-19. Germline CDR1 reads SGHRS; CDR2 reads YFSETQ. Trimming took off 4 bases at V and 1 base at J, with 13 bases between the two ends. The CDR3 is 15 amino acids. Clones were sequenced by immunoSEQ multiplex PCR, and TCRdb holds only the in-frame ones, with some missing. This table has about 400,000 clones, around 90% appearing once. Participants spanned ages about 18 to 100 years and resided in some 22 US areas. The specimen was PBMCs or T cells enriched from blood (not recorded which). This clonotype was obtained from a woman between 40 and 50 years old with acute COVID-19. This rearrangement joins TRBV5-1 to TRBJ2-3; tentative D call: TRBD1 (7 bases). CDR3 DNA sequence: TGCGCCAGCAGCGGAGGGGGCGCGGGCACAGATACGCAGTATTTT. Translated, it gives CASSGGGAGTDTQYF.